Shown below are 30 T cell receptor beta chains from a single sample sequenced in a study of blood T cell repertoires in COVID-19. TCRdb keeps only in-frame clones here, not all; method: immunoSEQ multiplex PCR. The table shows fewer than 500,000 clones, with approximately 88% occurring only once. Sequencing was done on a sample of PBMCs or T cells enriched from blood (not recorded which). Receptors were obtained from a woman aged 25 to 39 with acute COVID-19.

This chain connects TRBV10-3 to TRBJ1-1, with a possible D match to TRBD1 (6 bases). Trimming stripped 8 bases from V and 4 bases from J, with 17 bases between. The CDR3 runs to 14 residues. In germline, CDR1 is ENHRY, CDR2 SYGVKD. The CDR3 DNA reads as TGTGCCATCCGCACCGAGGGGGGGTCCACTGAAGCTTTCTTT. Translation: CAIRTEGGSTEAFF.

CDR3 protein: CASRWGGASDTQYF. The CDR3 coding sequence is TGTGCCAGCAGGTGGGGGGGGGCATCAGATACGCAGTATTTT. The chain recombines TRBV27 with TRBJ2-3, with D possibly TRBD2 on 7 matching bases. The CDR3 is 14 amino acids. The germline V gene encodes CDR1 MNHEY and CDR2 SMNVEV (reference sequence). V was cut by 6 bases and J by 4 bases, with 14 bases left in between.

The chain recombines TRBV4-1 with TRBJ2-7, with a weak D call TRBD1 (5 bases). Trimming cost V 4 bases and J 3 bases, with 10 bases left between them. This CDR3 has 13 residues. Germline CDR1 reads MGHRA; CDR2 reads YSYEKL. The CDR3 DNA reads as TGCGCCAGCAGCCCGGTCCAGGGCTACGAGCAGTACTTC. Protein sequence: CASSPVQGYEQYF.

The J gene is TRBJ1-1, the V gene TRBV7-9; D unclear. The CDR3 covers 15 residues. V gave up 1 base and J gave up 1 base, with 10 bases separating them. The V gene's germline CDR1 is SEHNR and CDR2 FQNEAQ (reference sequence). CDR3 region: CASSLGSQRNTEAFF. The CDR3 bases are TGTGCCAGCAGCTTAGGTTCACAGAGGAACACTGAAGCTTTCTTT.

This clone was seen a single time. V is TRBV23-1 and J is TRBJ2-1; 9 bases line up with TRBD1. TRBV23-1 is recorded as an ORF, its role being uncertain. The ends lost 6 bases at V and 2 bases at J; junction bases unmatched: 8. This CDR3 comprises 16 residues. CDR3 in amino acids: CASRPTGGNTYNEQFF. The CDR3, as DNA: TGCGCCAGCAGGCCGACAGGGGGTAATACCTACAATGAGCAGTTCTTC.

This clone occurred a few times. The chain combines TRBV10-3 with TRBJ1-5; D not certain. CDR1 is ENHRY, CDR2 SYGVKD, per germline. V gave up 5 bases and J gave up 4 bases, with 9 bases separating them. The CDR3 covers 13 residues. CDR3 DNA: TGTGCCATCAGTCTGCAGGAAAATCAGCCCCAGCATTTT. As protein: CAISLQENQPQHF.

V is TRBV15 and J is TRBJ2-3; a weak D match, TRBD2 (7 bases). V lost 1 base and J 2 bases, leaving 22 bases between the germline ends. Germline V CDR1 and CDR2: LNHNV, YYDKDF (reference sequence). The CDR3 contains 19 residues. CDR3 loop: CATSRGGGRAWTPTDTQYF. In nucleotides, the CDR3 is TGTGCCACCAGCAGAGGGGGGGGGCGCGCCTGGACCCCCACAGATACGCAGTATTTT.

The V and J genes are TRBV18 and TRBJ1-1; the match to TRBD1 covers 9 bases. The CDR3 runs 14 residues. Germline lookup yields CDR1 KGHSH and CDR2 LQKENI. The ends lost 4 bases at V and 4 bases at J; junction bases unmatched: 4. CDR3 coding DNA: TGTGCCAGCTCACTGGGACAGGGAGGCACTGAAGCTTTCTTT. Its protein is CASSLGQGGTEAFF.

The chain employs TRBV9 and TRBJ1-1, with D tentatively TRBD1 (5 bases). Germline loops: CDR1 SGDLS, CDR2 YYNGEE. The CDR3 covers 15 residues. Trimming removed 7 bases at V and 4 bases at J, with 20 bases between. The CDR3 DNA sequence: TGTGCCAGCTCGGTACTTCGGGGGGAGATCACTGAAGCTTTCTTT. This codes for CASSVLRGEITEAFF.

The rearrangement joins TRBV7-2 to TRBJ1-1; 12 bases map to TRBD1. The CDR3 sequence is 16 residues long. After removal of 6 bases from V and 4 bases from J, the junction contained 9 bases not matched to a gene. In germline, CDR1 is SGHTA, CDR2 FQGNSA. The chain's CDR3 is CASSYRDRGRGTEAFF. CDR3 coding DNA: TGTGCCAGCAGTTATCGGGACAGGGGGCGAGGCACTGAAGCTTTCTTT.

The CDR3 DNA follows: TGCGCCAGCAGCTTGGCTGTTTTTAACTATGGCTACACCTTC. Translated: CASSLAVFNYGYTF. This chain uses TRBV5-1 with TRBJ1-2; unclear D gene. Deletions cut 0 bases from V and 1 base from J, with 7 bases between. The germline V gene has CDR1 SGHRS and CDR2 YFSETQ. The CDR3 extends over 14 amino acids.

This chain uses TRBV7-2 with TRBJ2-5, with unresolved D. This CDR3 region has 14 residues. Germline V lookup: CDR1 SGHTA, CDR2 FQGNSA. Trimming removed 5 bases from V and 1 base from J, with 11 bases in between. In DNA, the CDR3 is TGTGCCAGCAGCCCAGAAGTATTCCAAGAGACCCAGTACTTC. Amino acid sequence: CASSPEVFQETQYF. The full variable domain, its missing parts supplied by reference TRBV7-2 and TRBJ2-5, is GAGVSQSPSNKVTEKGKDVELRCDPISGHTALYWYRQSLGQGLEFLIYFQGNSAPDKSGLPSDRFSAERTGGSVSTLTIQRTQQEDSAVYLCASSPEVFQETQYFGPGTRLLVL.

V and J are TRBV4-1 and TRBJ2-7, with TRBD1 matching over 9 bases. The CDR3 extends over 16 amino acids. CDR1 and CDR2 (germline): MGHRA, YSYEKL. With V trimmed by 4 bases and J by 5 bases, 12 bases remained unmatched. This CDR3 is CASSRSVGTGQDEQYF. CDR3 bases: TGCGCCAGCAGCCGCTCAGTCGGGACAGGGCAGGACGAGCAGTACTTC.

This clone came up a few times. The chain combines TRBV3-1 (or the pseudogene TRBV3-2) with TRBJ1-6; D is perhaps TRBD1 (5 bases). CDR1 is LGHDT and CDR2 is YNNKEL in the germline V gene (reference sequence). This CDR3 comprises 14 residues. V was cut by 4 bases and J by 6 bases, with 10 bases left in between. The CDR3 region has the DNA TGTGCCAGCAGCCCGACAGACAGTAATTCACCCCTCCACTTT. Translation: CASSPTDSNSPLHF.

V is TRBV7-2 and J is TRBJ2-1; 8 bases match TRBD2. Germline-derived CDR1 and CDR2 are SGHTA and FQGNSA. This CDR3 has 15 amino acids. V gave up 0 bases and J gave up 2 bases; unmatched junction bases: 0. CDR3 protein: CASSLASGAYNEQFF. The CDR3 region has the DNA TGTGCCAGCAGCTTAGCTAGCGGGGCCTACAATGAGCAGTTCTTC.

This chain connects TRBV7-8 to TRBJ1-1, with TRBD1 as a possible D gene (6 bases). Trimming cost V 5 bases and J 4 bases, with 20 bases left between them. In germline, CDR1 is SGHVS, CDR2 FQNEAQ. The CDR3 extends over 16 amino acids. CDR3 nucleotides: TGTGCCAGCAGCCCCTTTCACACAGGGTCACTCACTGAAGCTTTCTTT. Amino acid sequence: CASSPFHTGSLTEAFF.

J is TRBJ1-2 and V is TRBV7-9; the D is unclear. This CDR3 is built from 14 residues. The ends were cut back, 1 base at V and 4 bases at J, with 10 bases in the middle. The germline V gene encodes CDR1 SEHNR and CDR2 FQNEAQ (reference sequence). The CDR3 loop is CASSLGLASYGYTF. In DNA, the CDR3 is TGTGCCAGCAGCTTAGGATTAGCGAGCTATGGCTACACCTTC.

The rearrangement links TRBV14 to TRBJ1-2; the D is unclear. V shed 4 bases and J shed 4 bases, with 19 bases lying between them. Per germline, CDR1 SGHDN and CDR2 FVKESK. The CDR3 runs 16 residues. In DNA form, the CDR3 reads TGTGCCAGCAGCCGAATATTTCCGGGAACGTCCTATGGCTACACCTTC. Translated, it gives CASSRIFPGTSYGYTF.

The chain carries TRBV19 and TRBJ2-7, with TRBD1 matching over 7 bases. Germline V gene sequence: CDR1 LNHDA, CDR2 SQIVND (reference sequence). V lost 4 bases to trimming and J lost 2 bases; unmatched junction nucleotides: 14. The CDR3 spans 17 residues. In nucleotides, the CDR3 is TGTGCCAGTAGTACCCAACCTAGGGGGCGGACCACCTACGAGCAGTACTTC. It yields the protein CASSTQPRGRTTYEQYF.

The rearrangement joins TRBV19 to TRBJ1-1; no reliable D call. CDR3 length equals 14 residues. The germline CDR1 and CDR2 sequences are LNHDA and SQIVND (reference sequence). Trimming removed 7 bases at V and 10 bases at J, with 22 bases between. In DNA form, the CDR3 reads TGTGCCAGTAAGCCACTAGGGTACGCCTTCGGAGCTTTCTTT. It yields the protein CASKPLGYAFGAFF.

Of note for this clone: Other DNA sequences in the same sample also yield this CDR3. This chain uses TRBV4-3 with TRBJ1-1, with TRBD1 matching 7 bases. CDR3 size: 14 residues. V dropped 2 bases and J dropped 1; count of bases not matched to a gene: 1. Germline V gene sequence: CDR1 LGHNA, CDR2 YSLEER. The CDR3 sequence is CASSQRTGNTEAFF. CDR3 DNA: TGCGCCAGCAGCCAACGGACAGGGAACACTGAAGCTTTCTTT.

This clone has only one observation. The rearrangement links TRBV7-6 to TRBJ2-2; TRBD1 matches at 8 bases. Germline assignment: CDR1 SGHVS and CDR2 FNYEAQ. The CDR3 is 14 amino acids. V lost 2 bases and J lost 5; bases outside the gene matches: 1. The CDR3 nucleotides are TGTGCCAGCAGCTTACAGGGGGCGACCGGGGAGCTGTTTTTT. Protein product: CASSLQGATGELFF. Looking up the rest from reference TRBV7-6 and TRBJ2-2 gives the full variable domain: GAGVSQSPRYKVTKRGQDVALRCDPISGHVSLYWYRQALGQGPEFLTYFNYEAQQDKSGLPNDRFSAERPEGSISTLTIQRTEQRDSAMYRCASSLQGATGELFFGEGSRLTVL.

V gene TRBV5-1 combines with J gene TRBJ2-7, with TRBD1 matching 8 bases. CDR1 is SGHRS and CDR2 is YFSETQ in the germline V gene. V was pared by 3 bases and J by 0 bases, with 5 bases of the junction left unmatched. The CDR3 loop spans 15 amino acids. CDR3: CASSSTGVDSYEQYF. The CDR3 region has the DNA TGCGCCAGCAGCTCGACAGGGGTTGACTCCTACGAGCAGTACTTC.

The chain recombines TRBV5-1 with TRBJ2-1, with D tentatively TRBD1 (5 bases). Deletions cut 9 bases from V and 1 base from J, with 17 bases between. Germline V gene data show CDR1 as SGHRS and CDR2 as YFSETQ. There are 15 residues in the CDR3. CDR3 in DNA: TGCGCCACCCACGGTGACAGCCAATCCTACAATGAGCAGTTCTTC. It yields the protein CATHGDSQSYNEQFF.

This clone was observed once. The rearrangement links TRBV5-1 to TRBJ1-1; D unclear. Germline V gene sequence: CDR1 SGHRS, CDR2 YFSETQ. Trimming removed 1 base at V and 5 bases at J, with 6 bases between. This CDR3 region has 12 residues. The CDR3 protein is CASSLPGTEAFF. CDR3 coding DNA: TGCGCCAGCAGCTTGCCCGGGACTGAAGCTTTCTTT. The complete variable domain, with remaining parts taken from reference TRBV5-1 and TRBJ1-1, reads KAGVTQTPRYLIKTRGQQVTLSCSPISGHRSVSWYQQTPGQGLQFLFEYFSETQRNKGNFPGRFSGRQFSNSRSEMNVSTLELGDSALYLCASSLPGTEAFFGQGTRLTVV.

The chain recombines TRBV29-1 with TRBJ2-2, with 10 bases identical to TRBD2. The germline gives CDR1 SQVTM, CDR2 ANQGSEA. The CDR3 spans 16 residues. After removal of 3 bases from V and 9 bases from J, the junction contained 13 bases not matched to a gene. The CDR3 sequence is CSVDFTPAGGPRELFF. In DNA, the CDR3 is TGCAGCGTTGACTTTACCCCAGCGGGGGGGCCTCGGGAGCTGTTTTTT.

A single count supports this clone. The rearrangement uses TRBV29-1 and TRBJ1-1, with unresolved D. Trimming stripped 0 bases from V and 11 bases from J, with 10 bases between. CDR3 length: 11 residues. Per germline, CDR1 SQVTM and CDR2 ANQGSEA. The chain's CDR3 is CSVEELPGAFF. Written as DNA, the CDR3 is TGCAGCGTTGAAGAATTACCGGGTGCTTTCTTT. Looking up the rest from reference TRBV29-1 and TRBJ1-1 gives the full variable domain: SAVISQKPSRDICQRGTSLTIQCQVDSQVTMMFWYRQQPGQSLTLIATANQGSEATYESGFVIDKFPISRPNLTFSTLTVSNMSPEDSSIYLCSVEELPGAFFGQGTRLTVV.

The CDR3 region has the DNA TGTGCCAGCAGTGAATACACCTACCCGGTCAGGACTAATGAAAAACTGTTTTTT. This translates into CASSEYTYPVRTNEKLFF. The chain combines TRBV25-1 with TRBJ1-4; D unresolved. The CDR3 sequence is 18 residues long. The V end was cut by 0 bases, the J end by 2 bases, with 16 bases between. The V gene's germline CDR1 is MGHDK and CDR2 SYGVNS.

This clone was found once. The chain has TRBV9 and TRBJ2-3; 15 nucleotides match TRBD2. The CDR3 contains 16 residues. V shed 4 bases and J 5 bases; nucleotides not matched to a gene: 5. CDR1 is SGDLS, CDR2 YYNGEE, per germline. The CDR3 bases are TGTGCCAGCAGCCCGGGACTAGCGGGGGGTCAAGATACGCAGTATTTT. Translated, it gives CASSPGLAGGQDTQYF. Using reference TRBV9 and TRBJ2-3 for the parts outside the CDR3, the full variable domain is DSGVTQTPKHLITATGQRVTLRCSPRSGDLSVYWYQQSLDQGLQFLIQYYNGEERAKGNILERFSAQQFPDLHSELNLSSLELGDSALYFCASSPGLAGGQDTQYFGPGTRLTVL.

The sample holds one count of this clone. The chain links TRBV10-1 to TRBJ1-3; 8 bases line up with TRBD1. Germline-derived CDR1 and CDR2 are WNHNN and SYGVQD (reference sequence). After removal of 5 bases from V and 0 bases from J, the junction contained 6 bases not matched to a gene. The CDR3 covers 16 residues. CDR3 region: CASSLVDRVSGNTIYF. DNA of the CDR3: TGCGCCAGCAGTTTGGTGGACAGGGTCTCTGGAAACACCATATATTTT.